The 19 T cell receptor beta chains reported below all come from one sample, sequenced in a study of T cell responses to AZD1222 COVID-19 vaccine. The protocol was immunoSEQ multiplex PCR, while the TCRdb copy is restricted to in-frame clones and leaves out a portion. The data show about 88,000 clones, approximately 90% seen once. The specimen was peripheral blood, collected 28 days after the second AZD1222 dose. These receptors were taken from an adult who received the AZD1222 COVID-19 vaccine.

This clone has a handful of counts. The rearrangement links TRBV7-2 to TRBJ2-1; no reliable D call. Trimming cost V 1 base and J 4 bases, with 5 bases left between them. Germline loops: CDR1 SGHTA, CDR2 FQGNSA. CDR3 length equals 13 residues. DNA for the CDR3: TGTGCCAGCAGCTTAGAAGCTTACAATGAGCAGTTCTTC. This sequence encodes CASSLEAYNEQFF.

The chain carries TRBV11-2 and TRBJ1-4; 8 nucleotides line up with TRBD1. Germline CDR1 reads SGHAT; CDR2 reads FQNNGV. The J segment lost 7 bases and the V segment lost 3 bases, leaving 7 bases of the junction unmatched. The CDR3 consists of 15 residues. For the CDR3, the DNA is TGTGCCAGCAGCTTCACTCAGGGGGCCAGTGAAAAACTGTTTTTT. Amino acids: CASSFTQGASEKLFF.

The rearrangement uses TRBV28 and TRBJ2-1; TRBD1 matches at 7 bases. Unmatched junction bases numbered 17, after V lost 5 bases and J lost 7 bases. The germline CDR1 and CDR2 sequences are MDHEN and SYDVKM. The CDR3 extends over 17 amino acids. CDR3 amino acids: CASSVNTPGTALNEQFF. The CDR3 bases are TGTGCCAGCAGTGTAAACACCCCCGGGACAGCCCTTAATGAGCAGTTCTTC. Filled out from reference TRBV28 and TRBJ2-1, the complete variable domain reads DVKVTQSSRYLVKRTGEKVFLECVQDMDHENMFWYRQDPGLGLRLIYFSYDVKMKEKGDIPEGYSVSREKKERFSLILESASTNQTSMYLCASSVNTPGTALNEQFFGPGTRLTVL.

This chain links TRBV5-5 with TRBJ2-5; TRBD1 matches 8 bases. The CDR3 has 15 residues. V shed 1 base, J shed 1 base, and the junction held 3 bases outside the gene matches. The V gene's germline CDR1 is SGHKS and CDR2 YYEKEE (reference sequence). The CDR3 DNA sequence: TGTGCCAGCAGCTTGAACAGGGGGTTCCAAGAGACCCAGTACTTC. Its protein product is CASSLNRGFQETQYF.

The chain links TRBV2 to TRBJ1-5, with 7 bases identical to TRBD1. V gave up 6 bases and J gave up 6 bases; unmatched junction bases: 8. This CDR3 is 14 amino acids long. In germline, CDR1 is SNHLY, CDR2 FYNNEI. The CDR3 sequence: CASRRDREGQPQHF. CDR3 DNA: TGTGCCAGCAGAAGAGACAGGGAGGGTCAGCCCCAGCATTTT.

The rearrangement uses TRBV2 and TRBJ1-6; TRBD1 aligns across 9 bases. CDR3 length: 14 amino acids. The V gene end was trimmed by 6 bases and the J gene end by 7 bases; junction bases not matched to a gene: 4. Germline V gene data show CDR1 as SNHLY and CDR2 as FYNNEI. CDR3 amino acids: CASSRQGVNSPLHF. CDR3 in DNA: TGTGCCAGCAGCAGACAGGGGGTAAATTCACCCCTCCACTTT.

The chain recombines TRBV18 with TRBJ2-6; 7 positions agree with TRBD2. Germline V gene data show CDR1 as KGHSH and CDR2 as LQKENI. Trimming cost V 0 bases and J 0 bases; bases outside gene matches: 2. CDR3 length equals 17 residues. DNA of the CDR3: TGTGCCAGCTCACCACCGGAGCGGGGCTCTGGGGCCAACGTCCTGACTTTC. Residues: CASSPPERGSGANVLTF.

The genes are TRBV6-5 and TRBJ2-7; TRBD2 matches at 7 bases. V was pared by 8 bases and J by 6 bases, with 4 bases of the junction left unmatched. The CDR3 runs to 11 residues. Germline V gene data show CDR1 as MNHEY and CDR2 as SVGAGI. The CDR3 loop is CASRGVSEQYF. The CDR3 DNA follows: TGTGCCAGCCGGGGGGTTAGCGAGCAGTACTTC.

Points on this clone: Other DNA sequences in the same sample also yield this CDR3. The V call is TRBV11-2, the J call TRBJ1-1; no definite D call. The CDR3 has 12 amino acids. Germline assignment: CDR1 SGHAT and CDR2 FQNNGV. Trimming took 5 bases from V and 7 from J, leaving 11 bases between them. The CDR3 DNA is TGTGCCAGCAGCCTCGTGGGTGGTGAAGCTTTCTTT. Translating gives CASSLVGGEAFF.

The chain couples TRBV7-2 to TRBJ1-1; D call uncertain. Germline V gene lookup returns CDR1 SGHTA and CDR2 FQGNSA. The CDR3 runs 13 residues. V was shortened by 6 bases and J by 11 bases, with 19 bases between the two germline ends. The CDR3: CASRPGGAPSAFF. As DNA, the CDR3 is TGTGCCAGCAGACCCGGTGGAGCCCCGTCGGCTTTCTTT. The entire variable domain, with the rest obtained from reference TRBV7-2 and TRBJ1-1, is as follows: GAGVSQSPSNKVTEKGKDVELRCDPISGHTALYWYRQSLGQGLEFLIYFQGNSAPDKSGLPSDRFSAERTGGSVSTLTIQRTQQEDSAVYLCASRPGGAPSAFFGQGTRLTVV.

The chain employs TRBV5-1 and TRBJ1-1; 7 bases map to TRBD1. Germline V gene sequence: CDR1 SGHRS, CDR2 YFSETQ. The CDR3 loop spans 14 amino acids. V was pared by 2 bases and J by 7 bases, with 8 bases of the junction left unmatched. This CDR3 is CASSFRGGPLEAFF. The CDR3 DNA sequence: TGCGCCAGCAGCTTCAGGGGGGGACCCCTTGAAGCTTTCTTT. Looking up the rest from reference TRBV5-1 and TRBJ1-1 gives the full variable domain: KAGVTQTPRYLIKTRGQQVTLSCSPISGHRSVSWYQQTPGQGLQFLFEYFSETQRNKGNFPGRFSGRQFSNSRSEMNVSTLELGDSALYLCASSFRGGPLEAFFGQGTRLTVV.

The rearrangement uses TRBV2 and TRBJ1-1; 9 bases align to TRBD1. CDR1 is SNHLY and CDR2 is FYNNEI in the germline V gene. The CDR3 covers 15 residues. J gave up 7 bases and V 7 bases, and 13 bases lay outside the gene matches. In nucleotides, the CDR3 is TGTGCCAGCACCCTCCCCGGGACAGGGAAGATTGAAGCTTTCTTT. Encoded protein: CASTLPGTGKIEAFF. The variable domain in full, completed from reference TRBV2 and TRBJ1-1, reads EPEVTQTPSHQVTQMGQEVILRCVPISNHLYFYWYRQILGQKVEFLVSFYNNEISEKSEIFDDQFSVERPDGSNFTLKIRSTKLEDSAMYFCASTLPGTGKIEAFFGQGTRLTVV.

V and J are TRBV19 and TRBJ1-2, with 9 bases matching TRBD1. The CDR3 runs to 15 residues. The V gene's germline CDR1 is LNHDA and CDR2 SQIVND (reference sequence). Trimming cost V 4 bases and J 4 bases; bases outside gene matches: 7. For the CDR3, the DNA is TGTGCCAGTAGTACTCCGGGACAGGGAGGCTATGGCTACACCTTC. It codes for CASSTPGQGGYGYTF. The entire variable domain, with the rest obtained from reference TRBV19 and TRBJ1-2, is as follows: DGGITQSPKYLFRKEGQNVTLSCEQNLNHDAMYWYRQDPGQGLRLIYYSQIVNDFQKGDIAEGYSVSREKKESFPLTVTSAQKNPTAFYLCASSTPGQGGYGYTFGSGTRLTVV.

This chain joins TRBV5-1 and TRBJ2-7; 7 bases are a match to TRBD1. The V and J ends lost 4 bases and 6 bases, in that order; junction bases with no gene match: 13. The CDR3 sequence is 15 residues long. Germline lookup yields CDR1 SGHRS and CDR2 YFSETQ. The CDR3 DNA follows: TGCGCCAGCAGCCGACCCGGGACAGACGCTCTCGAGCAGTACTTC. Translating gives CASSRPGTDALEQYF.

CDR3 DNA: TGTGCCAGCCGGGACTACCTCACAGATACGCAGTATTTT. Translating it yields CASRDYLTDTQYF. The V gene is TRBV2, the J gene TRBJ2-3, with 7 bases that match TRBD2. The germline V gene has CDR1 SNHLY and CDR2 FYNNEI. The V and J ends lost 8 bases and 2 bases, in that order; junction bases with no gene match: 4. The CDR3 spans 13 residues.

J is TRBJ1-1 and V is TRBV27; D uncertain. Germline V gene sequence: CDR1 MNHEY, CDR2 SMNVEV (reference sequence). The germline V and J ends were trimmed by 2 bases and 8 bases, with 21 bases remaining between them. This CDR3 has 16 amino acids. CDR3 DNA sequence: TGTGCCAGCAGTTTACGGGGTAGGGAGCATAGTAAGGAAGCTTTCTTT. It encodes CASSLRGREHSKEAFF.

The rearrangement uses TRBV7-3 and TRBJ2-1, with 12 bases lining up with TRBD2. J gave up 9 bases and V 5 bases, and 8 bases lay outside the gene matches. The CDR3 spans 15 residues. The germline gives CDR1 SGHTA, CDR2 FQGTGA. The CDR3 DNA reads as TGTGCCAGCAGCCCCCTAGCGGGGGGGCCTTTTGAGCAGTTCTTC. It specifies CASSPLAGGPFEQFF.

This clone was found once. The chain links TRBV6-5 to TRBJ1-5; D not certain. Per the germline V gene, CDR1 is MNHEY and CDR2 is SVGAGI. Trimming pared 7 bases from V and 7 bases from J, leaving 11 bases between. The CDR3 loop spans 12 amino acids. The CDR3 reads CASTSLGQPQHF. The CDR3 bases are TGTGCCAGCACCTCTCTAGGACAGCCCCAGCATTTT.

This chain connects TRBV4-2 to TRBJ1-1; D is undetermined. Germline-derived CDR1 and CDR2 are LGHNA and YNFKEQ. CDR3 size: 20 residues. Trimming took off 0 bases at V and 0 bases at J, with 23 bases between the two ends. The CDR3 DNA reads TGTGCCAGCAGCCAAGATGAAACACCGGGCGGCCGGCGAGTGAACACTGAAGCTTTCTTT. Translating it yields CASSQDETPGGRRVNTEAFF.